The 20 T cell receptor beta chains below were found in one sample sequenced in a study of shared clonotypes between healthy human individuals. Naive CD8 cells were CD45RO-negative, positively selected for CCR7, excluding terminally differentiated effector memory CD45RA+ cells. Clones were read by immunoSEQ multiplex PCR, and TCRdb kept only the in-frame ones, dropping some. The sample comprises about 580,000 clones, 95% to 98% of which are singletons, and less than 0.35% rests with the top ten. What was sequenced was naive CD8+ T cells sorted from blood. The receptors originated from a young man in good health.

The gene calls are TRBV6-5 and TRBJ2-1; D unclear. Trimming left V 2 bases short and J 8 bases short, with 1 base between. CDR1 and CDR2 from the germline V gene are MNHEY and SVGAGI. This CDR3 is built from 10 residues. CDR3 residues: CASSYHEQFF. Written as DNA, the CDR3 is TGTGCCAGCAGTTACCATGAGCAGTTCTTC.

This rearrangement joins TRBV6-5 to TRBJ2-7; D is undetermined. This CDR3 comprises 14 residues. V was clipped by 1 base and J by 7 bases, with 14 bases between them. Germline V lookup: CDR1 MNHEY, CDR2 SVGAGI. CDR3 DNA: TGTGCCAGCAGTTACTATGAGAATCACGGGGAGCAGTACTTC. Its translation: CASSYYENHGEQYF.

J is TRBJ2-7 and V is TRBV30, with D tentatively TRBD1 (5 bases). The CDR3 extends over 11 amino acids. Trimming pared 5 bases from V and 4 bases from J, leaving 9 bases between. The germline gives CDR1 GTSNPN, CDR2 SVGIG (reference sequence). The CDR3 DNA follows: TGTGCCTGGGCGAAGGGGTACGAGCAGTACTTC. This translates into CAWAKGYEQYF.

This clone showed up just once. The same CDR3 is also encoded by other DNA sequences in this sample. The V and J genes are TRBV7-6 and TRBJ2-7, with D perhaps TRBD2 (5 bases). CDR1 and CDR2 (germline): SGHVS, FNYEAQ. Trimming pared 1 base from V and 2 bases from J, leaving 12 bases between. There are 15 residues in the CDR3. The CDR3 DNA sequence: TGTGCCAGCAGCTTAGAAGGCGGGCCGACCTACGAGCAGTACTTC. Its translation is CASSLEGGPTYEQYF.

On this clone: The sample has other DNA sequences that encode this CDR3 too. CDR3: CASSVGGNGNTIYF. DNA of the CDR3: TGTGCCAGCAGCGTAGGGGGTAATGGAAACACCATATATTTT. This rearrangement joins TRBV9 to TRBJ1-3; D is unresolved. CDR3 length: 14 residues. Germline CDR1 reads SGDLS; CDR2 reads YYNGEE. V lost 0 bases and J lost 3, with 7 bases in between.

J is TRBJ2-1 and V is TRBV6-1; 11 positions agree with TRBD2. Germline CDR1 and CDR2: MNHNS and SASEGT. V lost 1 base and J lost 8; bases outside the gene matches: 4. The length of the CDR3 is 15 residues. The CDR3 coding sequence is TGTGCCAGCAGTGAAGAGGGACTAGCGGTGTATGAGCAGTTCTTC. Its protein product is CASSEEGLAVYEQFF.

The V gene is TRBV11-2, the J gene TRBJ2-7; D call uncertain. This CDR3 spans 12 amino acids. The germline CDR1 and CDR2 sequences are SGHAT and FQNNGV. The V end was cut by 2 bases, the J end by 7 bases, with 9 bases between. The CDR3 nucleotides are TGTGCCAGCAGCTTATCCATGAGAGAGCAGTACTTC. Translating gives CASSLSMREQYF. The full variable domain, its missing parts supplied by reference TRBV11-2 and TRBJ2-7, is EAGVAQSPRYKIIEKRQSVAFWCNPISGHATLYWYQQILGQGPKLLIQFQNNGVVDDSQLPKDRFSAERLKGVDSTLKIQPAKLEDSAVYLCASSLSMREQYFGPGTRLTVT.

The sample holds one count of this clone. V is TRBV7-9 and J is TRBJ2-3; 10 bases map to TRBD1. V was clipped by 5 bases and J by 4 bases; unmatched bases: 9. Germline V gene data show CDR1 as SEHNR and CDR2 as FQNEAQ (reference sequence). The CDR3 contains 16 residues. This CDR3 reads CASSPPAGTGADTQYF. Written as DNA, the CDR3 is TGTGCCAGCAGCCCCCCCGCGGGGACAGGGGCAGATACGCAGTATTTT.

The rearrangement joins TRBV14 to TRBJ2-7; D uncertain. V lost 1 base, J lost 5 bases, and 15 bases lay in between. Looked up from germline, CDR1 is SGHDN and CDR2 is FVKESK. CDR3 length equals 15 residues. CDR3 amino acids: CASSQGGFRVNEQYF. CDR3 sequence (DNA): TGTGCCAGCAGCCAAGGTGGGTTTCGTGTCAACGAGCAGTACTTC.

The J gene is TRBJ2-2, the V gene TRBV11-2, with a possible D match to TRBD2 (6 bases). Germline CDR1 is SGHAT and CDR2 is FQNNGV. The CDR3 is 17 amino acids. Deletions cut 6 bases from V and 1 base from J, with 18 bases between. The CDR3 DNA follows: TGTGCCAGCAGGGCTGGGGGGAGGACCCAGAACACCGGGGAGCTGTTTTTT. The encoded protein is CASRAGGRTQNTGELFF.

The chain joins TRBV11-2 to TRBJ1-1; D is possibly TRBD1 (5 bases). CDR1 SGHAT and CDR2 FQNNGV come from the germline V gene. The CDR3 consists of 15 residues. Trimming removed 1 base at V and 1 base at J, with 10 bases between. CDR3 nucleotide sequence: TGTGCCAGCAGCTTAGGGTGGGGGACGAACACTGAAGCTTTCTTT. Protein: CASSLGWGTNTEAFF.

V usage is TRBV7-9 and J usage is TRBJ2-7; 16 bases match TRBD2. V gave up 11 bases and J gave up 6 bases; unmatched junction bases: 10. From germline, CDR1 is SEHNR and CDR2 FQNEAQ (reference sequence). This CDR3 is built from 15 residues. The CDR3 bases are TGTGCCGGCGGGACTAGCGGGAGGGCTGGCGGCGAGCAGTACTTC. Its translation: CAGGTSGRAGGEQYF. Filled out from reference TRBV7-9 and TRBJ2-7, the complete variable domain reads DTGVSQNPRHKITKRGQNVTFRCDPISEHNRLYWYRQTLGQGPEFLTYFQNEAQLEKSRLLSDRFSAERPKGSFSTLEIQRTEQGDSAMYLCAGGTSGRAGGEQYFGPGTRLTVT.

The V and J genes are TRBV11-2 and TRBJ2-5, with 8 positions matching TRBD2. The V gene end was trimmed by 1 base and the J gene end by 2 bases; junction bases not matched to a gene: 12. Germline V lookup: CDR1 SGHAT, CDR2 FQNNGV. The CDR3 runs 18 residues. Here the CDR3 reads CASSLAAGTSLPQETQYF. CDR3 nucleotides: TGTGCCAGCAGCTTAGCCGCCGGGACTAGTCTACCACAAGAGACCCAGTACTTC.

The chain joins TRBV14 to TRBJ2-1; D not certain. Trimming pared 0 bases from V and 0 bases from J, leaving 6 bases between. The CDR3 loop spans 15 amino acids. Germline V gives CDR1 SGHDN, CDR2 FVKESK. CDR3 sequence reads: CASSQDISSYNEQFF. In DNA, the CDR3 is TGTGCCAGCAGCCAAGACATATCCTCCTACAATGAGCAGTTCTTC.

The J gene is TRBJ2-1, the V gene TRBV27; 8 bases agree with TRBD2. The CDR3 contains 17 residues. V was pared by 3 bases and J by 7 bases, with 14 bases of the junction left unmatched. Looked up from germline, CDR1 is MNHEY and CDR2 is SMNVEV (reference sequence). The CDR3 region has the DNA TGTGCCAGCAGTTTTCCCAGCGGGAGCTTATCGAGGAATGAGCAGTTCTTC. It encodes CASSFPSGSLSRNEQFF.

The gene calls are TRBV2 and TRBJ2-7; D might be TRBD1 (6 bases). Trimming pared 4 bases from V and 1 base from J, leaving 11 bases between. CDR1 is SNHLY, CDR2 FYNNEI, per germline. The CDR3 length is 14 residues. DNA for the CDR3: TGTGCCAGCAGTGCAGGGGAAAGGTCCTACGAGCAGTACTTC. It yields the protein CASSAGERSYEQYF.

V is TRBV28 and J is TRBJ1-5; 9 nucleotides match TRBD1. V trimming: 3 bases; J trimming: 6 bases; junction bases outside the gene matches: 6. Germline CDR1 and CDR2: MDHEN and SYDVKM. CDR3 length: 15 amino acids. The CDR3 coding sequence is TGTGCCAGCAGTTTTCCGGGACAGGGATTTCAGCCCCAGCATTTT. Its translation: CASSFPGQGFQPQHF. The full variable domain, in which reference TRBV28 and TRBJ1-5 provide the parts outside the CDR3, is DVKVTQSSRYLVKRTGEKVFLECVQDMDHENMFWYRQDPGLGLRLIYFSYDVKMKEKGDIPEGYSVSREKKERFSLILESASTNQTSMYLCASSFPGQGFQPQHFGDGTRLSIL.

This chain joins TRBV11-3 and TRBJ2-1; 8 nucleotides line up with TRBD2. Trimming at V came to 5 bases and at J to 0 bases, leaving 15 bases not matched to a gene. The CDR3 spans 19 residues. The germline CDR1 and CDR2 sequences are SGHNT and YENEEA. The CDR3 loop is CASSSYVIAGTSSYNEQFF. CDR3 DNA sequence: TGTGCCAGCAGCAGTTATGTTATAGCGGGAACCAGCTCCTACAATGAGCAGTTCTTC.

V usage is TRBV29-1 and J usage is TRBJ2-1; tentatively, D is TRBD1 (6 bases). Trimming removed 6 bases at V and 12 bases at J, with 21 bases between. Germline values: CDR1 SQVTM, CDR2 ANQGSEA. The CDR3 loop spans 13 amino acids. The CDR3 spells CSVYRDMEVVQFF. CDR3 in DNA: TGCAGCGTCTACCGGGACATGGAGGTAGTGCAGTTCTTC.

The V call is TRBV11-2, the J call TRBJ2-1, with D maybe TRBD2 (5 bases). V shed 0 bases and J shed 0 bases, with 9 bases lying between them. Germline V gives CDR1 SGHAT, CDR2 FQNNGV. The CDR3 sequence is 16 residues long. CDR3 protein: CASSLERGSSYNEQFF. The CDR3 nucleotides read TGTGCCAGCAGCTTAGAGCGAGGGAGCTCCTACAATGAGCAGTTCTTC.